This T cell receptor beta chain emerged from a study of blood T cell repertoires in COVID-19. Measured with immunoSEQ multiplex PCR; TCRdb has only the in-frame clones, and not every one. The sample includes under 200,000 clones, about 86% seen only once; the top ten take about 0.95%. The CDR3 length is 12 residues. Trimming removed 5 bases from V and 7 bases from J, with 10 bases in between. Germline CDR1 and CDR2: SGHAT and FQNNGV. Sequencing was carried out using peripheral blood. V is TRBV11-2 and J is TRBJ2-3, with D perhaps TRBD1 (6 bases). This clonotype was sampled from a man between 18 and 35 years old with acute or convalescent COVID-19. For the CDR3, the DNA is TGTGCCAGCAGCACCGGGACAAATACGCAGTATTTT. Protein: CASSTGTNTQYF.